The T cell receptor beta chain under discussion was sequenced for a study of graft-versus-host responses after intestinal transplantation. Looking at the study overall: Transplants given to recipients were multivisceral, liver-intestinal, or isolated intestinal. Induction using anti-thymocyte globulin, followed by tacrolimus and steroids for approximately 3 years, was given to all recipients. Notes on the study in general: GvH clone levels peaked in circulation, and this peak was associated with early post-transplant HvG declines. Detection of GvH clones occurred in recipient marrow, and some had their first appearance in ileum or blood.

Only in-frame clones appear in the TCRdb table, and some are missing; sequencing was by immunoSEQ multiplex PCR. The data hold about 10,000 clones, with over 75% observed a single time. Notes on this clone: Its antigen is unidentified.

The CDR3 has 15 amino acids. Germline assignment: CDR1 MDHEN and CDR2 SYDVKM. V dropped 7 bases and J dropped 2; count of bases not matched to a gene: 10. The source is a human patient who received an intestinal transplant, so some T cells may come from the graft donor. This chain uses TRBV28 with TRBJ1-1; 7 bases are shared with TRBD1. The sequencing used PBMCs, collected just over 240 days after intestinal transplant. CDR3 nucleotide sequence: TGTGCCAGCAACCCGGGGACAGAGATTAACACTGAAGCTTTCTTT. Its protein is CASNPGTEINTEAFF.